The clone carrying this T cell receptor beta chain showed up just a few times. The antigen is unknown. This record belongs to a study of CD8+CD57+ T cells in acquired aplastic anemia. Across the whole study: Sorted CD4+ and CD8+ cells yielded around 3.2 ug of DNA on average. Findings and limits, study-wide: Overlap between patients and controls comprised twenty-nine CD8+ CDR3 sequences. Patients and controls were not found to differ significantly in CD8+ Simpson's diversity.

CDR3 and TCR beta VDJ profiling relied on genomic DNA as the template. TCRdb reprocessed the reads via MiXCR and lists one record per CDR3 protein. The sample yields 200,000 or so distinct CDR3 sequences, about three fifths seen once. Sequenced material: sorted CD4+, CD8+, or CD8+CD57+ T cells (not recorded which) from PBMCs. This TCR was recovered from a human donor with severe aplastic anemia or a healthy control (not recorded which).

The CDR3 DNA sequence: TGCAGTGCTAGAGATCTGTCAGAGTGGTCCTACGAGCAGTACTTC. Amino acids: CSARDLSEWSYEQYF. The V gene is TRBV20-1, the J gene TRBJ2-7; D is unresolved. The CDR3 runs to 15 residues. Germline-derived CDR1 and CDR2 are DFQATT and SNEGSKA (reference sequence). V was clipped by 0 bases and J by 1 base, with 13 bases between them.